Listed here is a single T cell receptor beta chain. The antigen remains unidentified. Libraries were prepared by immunoSEQ multiplex PCR; TCRdb keeps only in-frame clonotypes and omits some of them. The sample yields some 11,000 clones, 86% seen once. This specimen comes from a study of OX40 agonist ivuxolimab in advanced cancers. Study-wide results and limits: At 0.1 to 3.0 mg/kg, CD4+ and CD8+ blood T cells expanded clonally by week 6.

The receptor was isolated from an adult with an advanced solid tumor such as melanoma, head and neck, liver or kidney cancer. Here the sequenced sample was CD4+ or CD8+ T cells sorted from blood, taken in a trial of the OX40 agonist ivuxolimab.

The CDR3 protein is CASSSGANNYNEQFF. In DNA form, the CDR3 reads TGTGCCAGCAGTTCAGGGGCGAACAACTACAATGAGCAGTTCTTC. This chain joins TRBV27 and TRBJ2-1; possibly TRBD1 for D (6 bases). V gave up 4 bases and J gave up 3 bases, with 13 bases separating them. CDR1 and CDR2 from the germline V gene are MNHEY and SMNVEV (reference sequence). The CDR3 contains 15 residues.